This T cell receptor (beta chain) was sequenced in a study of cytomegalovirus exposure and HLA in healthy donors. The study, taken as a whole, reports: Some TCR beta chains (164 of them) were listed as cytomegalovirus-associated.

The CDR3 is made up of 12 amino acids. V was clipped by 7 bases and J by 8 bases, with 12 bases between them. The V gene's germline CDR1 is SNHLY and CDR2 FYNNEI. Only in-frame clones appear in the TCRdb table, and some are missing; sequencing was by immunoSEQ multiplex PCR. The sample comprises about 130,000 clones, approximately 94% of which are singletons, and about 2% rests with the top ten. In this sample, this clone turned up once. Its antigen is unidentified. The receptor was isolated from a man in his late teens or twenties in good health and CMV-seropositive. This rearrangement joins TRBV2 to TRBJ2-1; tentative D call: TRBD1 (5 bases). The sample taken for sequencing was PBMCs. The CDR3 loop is CASTPGLHEQFF. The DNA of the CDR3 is TGTGCCAGCACGCCAGGGTTGCATGAGCAGTTCTTC.